What follows are 8 T cell receptor beta chains derived from one specimen sequenced in a study of blood T cell repertoires in COVID-19. Data came from immunoSEQ multiplex PCR; TCRdb stores just in-frame clones and leaves some out. The sample has 150,000 to 250,000 clones; approximately 84% are singletons. The specimen was peripheral blood. These TCRs come from a human donor with acute or convalescent COVID-19. The donor label of this sample is uncertain.

The chain has TRBV4-3 and TRBJ2-7, with TRBD2 matching 8 bases. The CDR3 length is 15 residues. Germline CDR1 LGHNA, CDR2 YSLEER. The trim removed 2 bases at V and 1 base at J, leaving 4 bases unmatched. CDR3 amino acids: CASSQSTSASYEQYF. The DNA of the CDR3 is TGCGCCAGCAGCCAATCGACTAGCGCTTCCTACGAGCAGTACTTC.

This rearrangement joins TRBV6-1 to TRBJ1-5, with 9 bases that match TRBD1. Per germline, CDR1 MNHNS and CDR2 SASEGT. With 3 bases clipped from V and 7 bases from J, the junction kept 4 bases outside the gene matches. The CDR3 loop spans 14 amino acids. CDR3: CASSETGGGQPQHF. Here the CDR3 DNA reads TGTGCCAGCAGTGAGACAGGGGGTGGCCAGCCCCAGCATTTT.

The rearrangement links TRBV10-3 to TRBJ2-7; TRBD2 matches at 15 bases. V was clipped by 6 bases and J by 7 bases; unmatched bases: 10. Germline values: CDR1 ENHRY, CDR2 SYGVKD. The CDR3 contains 16 residues. CDR3 sequence: CAISETRGLAGGEQYF. The CDR3 coding sequence is TGTGCCATCAGCGAGACGAGGGGACTAGCGGGAGGTGAGCAGTACTTC.

The CDR3 here is CASSRAGTGNYEQYF. CDR3 in DNA: TGTGCCAGTAGTAGGGCCGGGACAGGGAACTACGAGCAGTACTTC. The rearrangement links TRBV19 to TRBJ2-7; TRBD1 agrees at 9 bases. The germline CDR1 and CDR2 sequences are LNHDA and SQIVND (reference sequence). The CDR3 extends over 15 amino acids. The ends lost 4 bases at V and 3 bases at J; junction bases unmatched: 7.

The V call is TRBV4-2, the J call TRBJ1-4, with 12 bases identical to TRBD1. Germline CDR1 reads LGHNA; CDR2 reads YNFKEQ. The CDR3 length is 16 residues. J gave up 7 bases and V 1 base, and 4 bases lay outside the gene matches. CDR3 sequence reads: CASSQGGQGASEKLFF. The CDR3 region has the DNA TGTGCCAGCAGCCAAGGGGGACAGGGGGCTAGTGAAAAACTGTTTTTT.

The table lists this clone with a few counts. Other DNA sequences of this sample code for an identical CDR3. This chain links TRBV27 with TRBJ2-7, with D uncertain. Germline V lookup: CDR1 MNHEY, CDR2 SMNVEV (reference sequence). Deletions cut 3 bases from V and 1 base from J, with 7 bases between. This CDR3 spans 13 amino acids. CDR3 protein: CASSLARSYEQYF. The CDR3 coding sequence is TGTGCCAGCAGTTTGGCCAGGTCCTACGAGCAGTACTTC.

V is TRBV6-5 and J is TRBJ2-1; possible D gene TRBD1, 6 bases. The CDR3 covers 16 residues. CDR1 MNHEY and CDR2 SVGAGI come from the germline V gene. Deletions cut 0 bases from V and 2 bases from J, with 11 bases between. The CDR3 DNA reads as TGTGCCAGCAGTTACTCTGGGACAAACCCCTACAATGAGCAGTTCTTC. It specifies CASSYSGTNPYNEQFF.

This chain links TRBV5-6 with TRBJ1-2, with 7 bases lining up with TRBD1. This CDR3 has 14 residues. The J segment lost 7 bases and the V segment lost 1 base, leaving 7 bases of the junction unmatched. Germline CDR1 reads SGHDT; CDR2 reads YYEEEE. The CDR3 DNA follows: TGTGCCAGCAGCTTGAACAGGGGCACTGGTGGCTACACCTTC. Translated: CASSLNRGTGGYTF.